Following are 15 T cell receptor beta chains from one sample sequenced in a study of blood T cell repertoires in COVID-19. The protocol was immunoSEQ multiplex PCR, while the TCRdb copy is restricted to in-frame clones and leaves out a portion. The sample comprises over 90,000 clones, about 74% of which are singletons, and 3% to 4% rests with the top ten. Material: peripheral blood. The source of these receptors is a man between 65 and 79 years old with COVID-19, enrolled during active disease.

V is TRBV9 and J is TRBJ1-1, with D uncertain. CDR1 is SGDLS and CDR2 is YYNGEE in the germline V gene. The CDR3 extends over 15 amino acids. Trimming removed 3 bases at V and 3 bases at J, with 15 bases between. CDR3 region: CASSDMRAGDTEAFF. The CDR3 nucleotides are TGTGCCAGCAGCGACATGAGGGCGGGTGACACTGAAGCTTTCTTT. The full variable domain, rest sourced from reference TRBV9 and TRBJ1-1, is DSGVTQTPKHLITATGQRVTLRCSPRSGDLSVYWYQQSLDQGLQFLIQYYNGEERAKGNILERFSAQQFPDLHSELNLSSLELGDSALYFCASSDMRAGDTEAFFGQGTRLTVV.

CDR3 amino acids: CASRPQGMNTEAFF. CDR3 DNA: TGTGCCAGCAGACCACAGGGAATGAACACTGAAGCTTTCTTT. The chain uses TRBV6-6 and TRBJ1-1; D is possibly TRBD1 (6 bases). Trimming took off 6 bases at V and 0 bases at J, with 11 bases between the two ends. Germline V gene lookup returns CDR1 MNHNY and CDR2 SVGAGI (reference sequence). The CDR3 totals 14 residues.

With regard to this clone: A junction boundary mismatches the germline segment, possibly from a read error. The chain combines TRBV4-1 with TRBJ2-1, with D perhaps matching TRBD2 (6 bases). The length of the CDR3 is 15 residues. CDR1 is MGHRA, CDR2 YSYEKL, per germline. CDR3 in DNA: TGCGCCAGCAGCCAAGATGTTTCTTTTTCACAGGCGGGAATCTTC. This encodes CASSQDVSFSQAGIF.

The gene calls are TRBV4-1 and TRBJ2-2, with TRBD1 matching 11 bases. Germline V gene data show CDR1 as MGHRA and CDR2 as YSYEKL. The V and J ends lost 4 bases and 5 bases, in that order; junction bases with no gene match: 9. The CDR3 runs 17 residues. The CDR3 nucleotides are TGCGCCAGCAGCCGCGGACCCGGGACAGGGGGAACCGGGGAGCTGTTTTTT. Amino acids: CASSRGPGTGGTGELFF.

This chain links TRBV3-1 (or the pseudogene TRBV3-2) with TRBJ2-1; 9 nucleotides line up with TRBD2. CDR3 length: 19 residues. Trimming cost V 1 base and J 3 bases; bases outside gene matches: 13. The germline gives CDR1 LGHDT, CDR2 YNNKEL (reference sequence). CDR3 coding DNA: TGTGCCAGCAGCCAAGTAGAGTTGGGGGCAGCGGGAGGCTACAATGAGCAGTTCTTC. This codes for CASSQVELGAAGGYNEQFF.

The chain combines TRBV7-3 with TRBJ2-3; TRBD2 matches 8 bases. Germline assignment: CDR1 SGHTA and CDR2 FQGTGA. The length of the CDR3 is 17 residues. V was pared by 5 bases and J by 0 bases, with 10 bases of the junction left unmatched. CDR3 protein: CASSNHIAGKSTDTQYF. CDR3 DNA: TGTGCCAGCAGCAACCACATAGCGGGAAAAAGCACAGATACGCAGTATTTT. Full variable domain (missing parts from reference TRBV7-3 and TRBJ2-3): GAGVSQTPSNKVTEKGKYVELRCDPISGHTALYWYRQSLGQGPEFLIYFQGTGAADDSGLPNDRFFAVRPEGSVSTLKIQRTERGDSAVYLCASSNHIAGKSTDTQYFGPGTRLTVL.

The rearrangement links TRBV29-1 to TRBJ1-2, with D perhaps matching TRBD1 (6 bases). With 0 bases removed from V and 3 bases from J, the gap between germline ends came to 8 bases. Looked up from germline, CDR1 is SQVTM and CDR2 is ANQGSEA. This CDR3 has 13 residues. The CDR3 nucleotides read TGCAGCGTTGAAGATGAGGGGGACTATGGCTACACCTTC. Translating it yields CSVEDEGDYGYTF.

J is TRBJ2-1 and V is TRBV7-2; tentatively, D is TRBD2 (6 bases). Trimming stripped 0 bases from V and 5 bases from J, with 8 bases between. CDR3 length equals 14 residues. Germline assignment: CDR1 SGHTA and CDR2 FQGNSA. The CDR3 sequence: CASSLAWGDNEQFF. The CDR3 bases are TGTGCCAGCAGCTTAGCCTGGGGGGACAATGAGCAGTTCTTC.

By its share, this clone is medium-sized (0.01 to 0.1%). J is TRBJ1-6 and V is TRBV4-3; D possibly corresponds to TRBD1 (6 bases). The germline gives CDR1 LGHNA, CDR2 YSLEER. Trimming pared 0 bases from V and 12 bases from J, leaving 15 bases between. The CDR3 covers 15 residues. The CDR3 bases are TGCGCCAGCAGCCAAGAAAAGGGACACCCAGGACCCCTCCACTTT. Amino acid sequence: CASSQEKGHPGPLHF.

V gene TRBV27 combines with J gene TRBJ1-5; the D is unclear. CDR1 and CDR2 from the germline V gene are MNHEY and SMNVEV (reference sequence). CDR3 length: 16 amino acids. V lost 8 bases and J lost 3, with 20 bases in between. The CDR3 DNA follows: TGTGCCAGCTCCACCTCTAAGGGAGAGTTCAATCAGCCCCAGCATTTT. It translates to CASSTSKGEFNQPQHF.

This chain connects TRBV28 to TRBJ2-5; D call uncertain. CDR1 and CDR2 (germline): MDHEN, SYDVKM. Trimming took 3 bases from V and 8 from J, leaving 25 bases between them. The CDR3 consists of 17 residues. The CDR3 sequence is CASSFALERAIKRTQYF. CDR3 nucleotide sequence: TGTGCCAGCAGTTTCGCCCTTGAGCGCGCCATCAAGAGAACCCAGTACTTC.

DNA of the CDR3: TGTGCCAGCAGTTACGATAGGGGCGAGCAGTACTTC. Translation: CASSYDRGEQYF. The chain joins TRBV3-1 (or the pseudogene TRBV3-2) to TRBJ2-7; D possibly corresponds to TRBD1 (5 bases). Trimming left V 6 bases short and J 6 bases short, with 12 bases between. Germline CDR1 reads LGHDT; CDR2 reads YNNKEL (reference sequence). The CDR3 has 12 residues.

The gene calls are TRBV9 and TRBJ1-5; the D is unclear. The CDR3 totals 15 residues. CDR1 is SGDLS, CDR2 YYNGEE, per germline. V lost 2 bases and J 1 base, leaving 10 bases between the germline ends. CDR3 residues: CASSVSGMSNQPQHF. The CDR3 region has the DNA TGTGCCAGCAGCGTTTCGGGTATGAGCAATCAGCCCCAGCATTTT.

This clone was counted only a few times. The chain combines TRBV10-3 with TRBJ2-1; TRBD2 aligns across 8 bases. This CDR3 has 15 residues. Per the germline V gene, CDR1 is ENHRY and CDR2 is SYGVKD. V was clipped by 2 bases and J by 6 bases; unmatched bases: 6. CDR3 nucleotide sequence: TGTGCCATCAGTGAGGTCGGGAGGGGATTCAATGAGCAGTTCTTC. Translated: CAISEVGRGFNEQFF.

The chain combines TRBV7-9 with TRBJ2-1, with 7 bases fitting TRBD2. V lost 6 bases, J lost 11 bases, and 16 bases stayed unmatched. From germline, CDR1 is SEHNR and CDR2 FQNEAQ (reference sequence). The CDR3 spans 15 residues. CDR3: CASRLGLTNTMKQFF. The CDR3 DNA reads as TGTGCCAGCAGGTTGGGACTAACAAATACAATGAAGCAGTTCTTC. The full variable domain, completed using reference TRBV7-9 and TRBJ2-1, is DTGVSQNPRHKITKRGQNVTFRCDPISEHNRLYWYRQTLGQGPEFLTYFQNEAQLEKSRLLSDRFSAERPKGSFSTLEIQRTEQGDSAMYLCASRLGLTNTMKQFFGPGTRLTVL.